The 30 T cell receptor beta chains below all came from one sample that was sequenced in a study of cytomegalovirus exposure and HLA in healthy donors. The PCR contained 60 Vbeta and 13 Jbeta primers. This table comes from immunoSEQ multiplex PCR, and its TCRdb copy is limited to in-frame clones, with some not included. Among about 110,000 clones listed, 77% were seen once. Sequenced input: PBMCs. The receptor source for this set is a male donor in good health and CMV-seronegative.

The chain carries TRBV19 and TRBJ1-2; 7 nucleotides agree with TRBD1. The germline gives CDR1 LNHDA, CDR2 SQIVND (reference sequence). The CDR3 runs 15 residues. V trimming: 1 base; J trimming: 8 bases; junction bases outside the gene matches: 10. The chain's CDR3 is CASSIGRDSSVGYTF. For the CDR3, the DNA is TGTGCCAGTAGTATAGGCCGGGACAGTTCCGTCGGCTACACCTTC.

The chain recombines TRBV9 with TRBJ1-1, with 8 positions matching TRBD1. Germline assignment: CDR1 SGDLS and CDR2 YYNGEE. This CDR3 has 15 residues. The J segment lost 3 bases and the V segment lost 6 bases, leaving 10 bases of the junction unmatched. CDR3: CASNRMDRADTEAFF. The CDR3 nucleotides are TGTGCCAGCAACCGCATGGACAGGGCCGACACTGAAGCTTTCTTT.

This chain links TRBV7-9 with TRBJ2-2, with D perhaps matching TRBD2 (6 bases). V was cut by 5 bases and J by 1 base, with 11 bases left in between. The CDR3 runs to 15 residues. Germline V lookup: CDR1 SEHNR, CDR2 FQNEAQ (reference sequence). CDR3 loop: CASSPAGKNTGELFF. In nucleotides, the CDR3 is TGTGCCAGCAGCCCTGCGGGGAAGAACACCGGGGAGCTGTTTTTT.

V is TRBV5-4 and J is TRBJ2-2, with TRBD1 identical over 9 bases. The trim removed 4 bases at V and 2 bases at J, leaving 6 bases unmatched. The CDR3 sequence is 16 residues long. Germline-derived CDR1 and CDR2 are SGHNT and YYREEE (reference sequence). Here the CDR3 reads CASSVGQGLNTGELFF. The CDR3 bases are TGTGCCAGCAGCGTTGGACAGGGGCTTAACACCGGGGAGCTGTTTTTT.

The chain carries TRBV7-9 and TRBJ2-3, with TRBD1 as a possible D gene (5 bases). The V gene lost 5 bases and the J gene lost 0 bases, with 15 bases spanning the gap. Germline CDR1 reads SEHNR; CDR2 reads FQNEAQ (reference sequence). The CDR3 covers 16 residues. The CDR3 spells CASSLEAWGSTDTQYF. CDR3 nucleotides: TGTGCCAGCAGCCTCGAAGCGTGGGGCAGCACAGATACGCAGTATTTT.

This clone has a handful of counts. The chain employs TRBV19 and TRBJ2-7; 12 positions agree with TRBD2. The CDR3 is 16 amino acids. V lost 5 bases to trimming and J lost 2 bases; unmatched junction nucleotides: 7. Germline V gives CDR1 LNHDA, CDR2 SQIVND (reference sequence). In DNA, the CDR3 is TGTGCCAGTAGTCCCCGGACTAGCGGGACTACCTACGAGCAGTACTTC. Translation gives CASSPRTSGTTYEQYF.

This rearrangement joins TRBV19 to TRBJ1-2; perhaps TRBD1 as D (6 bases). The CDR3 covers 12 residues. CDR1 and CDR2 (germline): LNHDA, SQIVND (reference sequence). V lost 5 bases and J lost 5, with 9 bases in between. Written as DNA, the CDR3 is TGTGCCAGTAGTTACAGGGTTTATGGCTACACCTTC. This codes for CASSYRVYGYTF.

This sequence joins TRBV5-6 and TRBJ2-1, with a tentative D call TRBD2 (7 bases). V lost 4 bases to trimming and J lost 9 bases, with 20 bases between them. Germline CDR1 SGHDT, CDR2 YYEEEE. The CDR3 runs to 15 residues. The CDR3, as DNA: TGTGCCAGCAGCGTCGGGGGCGGGAGCGCCACTGAGCAGTTCTTC. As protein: CASSVGGGSATEQFF.

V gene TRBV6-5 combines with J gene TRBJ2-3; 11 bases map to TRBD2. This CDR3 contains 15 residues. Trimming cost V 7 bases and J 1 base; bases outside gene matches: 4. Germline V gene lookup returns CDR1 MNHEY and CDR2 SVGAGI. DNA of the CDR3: TGTGCCAGCACCGCACTAGCGGGGGGCACAGATACGCAGTATTTT. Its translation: CASTALAGGTDTQYF.

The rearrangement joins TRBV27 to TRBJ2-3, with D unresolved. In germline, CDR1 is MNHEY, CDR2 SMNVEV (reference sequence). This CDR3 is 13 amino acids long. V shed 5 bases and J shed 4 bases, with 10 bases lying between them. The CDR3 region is CASSGISADTQYF. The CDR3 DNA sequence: TGTGCCAGCAGTGGAATCAGCGCAGATACGCAGTATTTT.

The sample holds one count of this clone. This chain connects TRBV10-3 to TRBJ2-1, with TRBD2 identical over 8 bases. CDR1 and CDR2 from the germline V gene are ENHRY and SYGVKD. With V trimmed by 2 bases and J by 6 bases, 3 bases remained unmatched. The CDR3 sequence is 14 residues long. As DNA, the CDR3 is TGTGCCATCAGTGAGAGCGGGAGTGGCAATGAGCAGTTCTTC. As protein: CAISESGSGNEQFF.

The CDR3 region is CAISEGGTDTQYF. In DNA form, the CDR3 reads TGTGCCATCAGTGAAGGGGGCACAGATACGCAGTATTTT. This chain links TRBV10-3 with TRBJ2-3, with D possibly being TRBD1 (5 bases). Germline assignment: CDR1 ENHRY and CDR2 SYGVKD. V was clipped by 3 bases and J by 1 base, with 5 bases between them. The CDR3 covers 13 residues.

The CDR3 sequence is CASSKFVAALTYEQYF. CDR3 DNA: TGTGCCAGTAGTAAATTTGTAGCGGCACTAACCTACGAGCAGTACTTC. The chain couples TRBV19 to TRBJ2-7, with D possibly matching TRBD2 (6 bases). The germline V and J ends were trimmed by 4 bases and 2 bases, with 18 bases remaining between them. The V gene's germline CDR1 is LNHDA and CDR2 SQIVND (reference sequence). This CDR3 spans 16 amino acids.

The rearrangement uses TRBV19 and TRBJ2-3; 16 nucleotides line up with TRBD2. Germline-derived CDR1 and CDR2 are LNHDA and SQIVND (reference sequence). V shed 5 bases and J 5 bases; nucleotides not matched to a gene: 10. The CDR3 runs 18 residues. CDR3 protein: CASSVAGLAGGPGDTQYF. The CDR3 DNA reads TGTGCCAGTAGTGTCGCGGGACTAGCGGGAGGGCCCGGAGATACGCAGTATTTT.

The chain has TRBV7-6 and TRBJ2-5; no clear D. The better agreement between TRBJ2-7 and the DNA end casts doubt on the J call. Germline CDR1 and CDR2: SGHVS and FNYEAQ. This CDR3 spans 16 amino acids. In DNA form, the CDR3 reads TGTGCCAGCAGCTTAGTAAGTGGGTGGAGCTCCTACGAGCAGTACTTC. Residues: CASSLVSGWSSYEQYF.

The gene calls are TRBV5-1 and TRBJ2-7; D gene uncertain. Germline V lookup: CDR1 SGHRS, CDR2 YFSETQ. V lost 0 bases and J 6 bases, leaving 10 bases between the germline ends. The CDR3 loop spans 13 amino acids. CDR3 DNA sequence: TGCGCCAGCAGCTTGGAAATCAGAGGCGAGCAGTACTTC. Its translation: CASSLEIRGEQYF. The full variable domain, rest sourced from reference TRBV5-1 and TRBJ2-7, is KAGVTQTPRYLIKTRGQQVTLSCSPISGHRSVSWYQQTPGQGLQFLFEYFSETQRNKGNFPGRFSGRQFSNSRSEMNVSTLELGDSALYLCASSLEIRGEQYFGPGTRLTVT.

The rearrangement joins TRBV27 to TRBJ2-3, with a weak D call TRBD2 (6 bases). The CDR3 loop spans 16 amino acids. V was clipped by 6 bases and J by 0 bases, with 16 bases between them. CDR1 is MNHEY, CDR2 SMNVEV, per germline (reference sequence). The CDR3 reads CASSSIPGLSTDTQYF. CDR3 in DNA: TGTGCCAGCAGCTCTATACCGGGACTTAGCACAGATACGCAGTATTTT.

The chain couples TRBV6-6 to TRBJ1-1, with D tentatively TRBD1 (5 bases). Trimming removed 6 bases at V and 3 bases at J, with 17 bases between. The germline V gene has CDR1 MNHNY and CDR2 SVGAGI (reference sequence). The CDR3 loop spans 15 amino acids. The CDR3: CASSPSGIGDTEAFF. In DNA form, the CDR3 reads TGTGCCAGCAGCCCCTCAGGGATAGGGGACACTGAAGCTTTCTTT.

The CDR3 spells CASSPQTFSGNTIYF. The CDR3 region has the DNA TGTGCCAGCAGTCCACAGACGTTCTCTGGAAACACCATATATTTT. The rearrangement uses TRBV28 and TRBJ1-3, with unresolved D. CDR3 length equals 15 residues. CDR1 is MDHEN, CDR2 SYDVKM, per germline. The V end lost 5 bases, the J end lost 0 bases, and 11 bases lay between the germline ends.

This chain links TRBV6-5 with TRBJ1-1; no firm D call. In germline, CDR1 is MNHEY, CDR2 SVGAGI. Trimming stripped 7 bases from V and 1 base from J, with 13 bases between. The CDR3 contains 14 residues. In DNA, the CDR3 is TGTGCCAGCAAAGCGGACTTACAGAACACTGAAGCTTTCTTT. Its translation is CASKADLQNTEAFF.

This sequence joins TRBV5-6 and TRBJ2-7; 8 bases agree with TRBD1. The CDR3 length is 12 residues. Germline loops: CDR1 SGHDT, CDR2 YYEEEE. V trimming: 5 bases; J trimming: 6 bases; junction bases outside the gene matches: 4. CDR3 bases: TGTGCCAGCAGTGAAGGACAGGGCGAGCAGTACTTC. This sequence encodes CASSEGQGEQYF.

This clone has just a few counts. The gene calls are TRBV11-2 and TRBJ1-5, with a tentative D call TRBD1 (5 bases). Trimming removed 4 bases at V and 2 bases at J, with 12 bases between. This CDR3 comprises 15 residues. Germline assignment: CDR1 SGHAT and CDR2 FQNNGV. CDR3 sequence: CASSSNWGGNQPQHF. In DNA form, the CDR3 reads TGTGCCAGCAGCTCCAATTGGGGGGGCAATCAGCCCCAGCATTTT.

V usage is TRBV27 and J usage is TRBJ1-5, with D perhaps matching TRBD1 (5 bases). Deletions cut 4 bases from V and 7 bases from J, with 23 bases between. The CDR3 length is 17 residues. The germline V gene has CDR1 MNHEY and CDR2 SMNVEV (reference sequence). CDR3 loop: CASSSSRSRRADQPQHF. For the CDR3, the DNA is TGTGCCAGCAGTTCCTCCCGAAGCCGCAGGGCGGACCAGCCCCAGCATTTT.

The CDR3 spells CASSVGRASYNEQFF. CDR3 coding DNA: TGTGCCAGCAGCGTAGGGAGGGCCTCCTACAATGAGCAGTTCTTC. The rearrangement uses TRBV9 and TRBJ2-1, with TRBD2 as a possible D gene (6 bases). With 0 bases removed from V and 0 bases from J, the gap between germline ends came to 7 bases. There are 15 residues in the CDR3. Germline CDR1 and CDR2: SGDLS and YYNGEE.

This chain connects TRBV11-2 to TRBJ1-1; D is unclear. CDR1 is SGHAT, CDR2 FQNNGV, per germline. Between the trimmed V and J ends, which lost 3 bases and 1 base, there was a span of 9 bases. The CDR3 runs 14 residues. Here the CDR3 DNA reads TGTGCCAGCAGCTTCTCACAGCCGAACACTGAAGCTTTCTTT. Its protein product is CASSFSQPNTEAFF. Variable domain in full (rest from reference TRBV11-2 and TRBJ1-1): EAGVAQSPRYKIIEKRQSVAFWCNPISGHATLYWYQQILGQGPKLLIQFQNNGVVDDSQLPKDRFSAERLKGVDSTLKIQPAKLEDSAVYLCASSFSQPNTEAFFGQGTRLTVV.

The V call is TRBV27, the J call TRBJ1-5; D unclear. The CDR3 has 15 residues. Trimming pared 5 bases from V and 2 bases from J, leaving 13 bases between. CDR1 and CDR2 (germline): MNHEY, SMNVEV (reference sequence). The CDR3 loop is CASSVKHGGNQPQHF. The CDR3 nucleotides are TGTGCCAGCAGTGTCAAACACGGGGGCAATCAGCCCCAGCATTTT.

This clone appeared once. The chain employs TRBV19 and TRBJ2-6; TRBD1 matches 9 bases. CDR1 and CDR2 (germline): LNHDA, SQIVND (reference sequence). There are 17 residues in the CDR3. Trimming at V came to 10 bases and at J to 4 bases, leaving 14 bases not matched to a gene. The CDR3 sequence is CATSRDRARSGANVLTF. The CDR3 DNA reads TGTGCCACCTCCCGGGACAGGGCTCGGTCAGGGGCCAACGTCCTGACTTTC.

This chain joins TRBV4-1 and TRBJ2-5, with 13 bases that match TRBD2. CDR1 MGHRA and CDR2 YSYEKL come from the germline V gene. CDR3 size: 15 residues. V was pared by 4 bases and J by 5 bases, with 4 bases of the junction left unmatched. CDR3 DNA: TGCGCCAGCAGCCGCTTGGGACTAGCGGGGGAGACCCAGTACTTC. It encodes CASSRLGLAGETQYF.

CDR3 sequence reads: CASRPQGASGSYEQYF. The CDR3 coding sequence is TGTGCCAGCCGCCCTCAGGGGGCTAGCGGCTCCTACGAGCAGTACTTC. This sequence joins TRBV7-8 and TRBJ2-7; the D gene is possibly TRBD1 (8 bases). With 8 bases removed from V and 0 bases from J, the gap between germline ends came to 20 bases. This CDR3 comprises 16 residues. CDR1 is SGHVS and CDR2 is FQNEAQ in the germline V gene.

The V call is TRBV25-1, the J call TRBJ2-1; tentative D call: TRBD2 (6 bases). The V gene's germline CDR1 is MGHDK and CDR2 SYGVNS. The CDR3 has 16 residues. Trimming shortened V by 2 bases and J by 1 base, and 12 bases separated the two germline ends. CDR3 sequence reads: CASSEGGRRSYNEQFF. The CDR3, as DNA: TGTGCCAGCAGTGAAGGAGGGAGACGGTCCTACAATGAGCAGTTCTTC.